This is a list of T cell receptor beta chains from one sample in a study of metastatic and nonmetastatic thyroid tumors. TCRdb re-clonotyped the PCR reads through MiXCR. The table shows around 34,000 clones, with roughly 17% occurring only once. Material for sequencing was blood. These receptors all stem from a female donor with papillary thyroid cancer or a benign thyroid nodule (not recorded which). Some clones in this sample may be carry-over from other donors' samples. The CDR3 runs from the conserved cysteine through the conserved F or W. The D gene is left open where the match is weak. A clone size is listed for some rows: how often the clone was seen (once, few, many), or a class if it is expanded.

size	V	D	J	DNA	CDR3
few	TRBV6-5	.	TRBJ1-2	TGTGCCAGCAGTTATTTGGAAGGTCACTATGGCTACACCTTC	CASSYLEGHYGYTF
many	TRBV18	.	TRBJ2-7	TGTGCCAGCTCGCCCAATGGAGTCCACGAGCAGTACTTC	CASSPNGVHEQYF
many	TRBV27	TRBD2	TRBJ2-7	TGTGCCAGCAGGGGTTGGGCGGGAGCGTACGAGCAGTACTTC	CASRGWAGAYEQYF
.	TRBV20-1	TRBD2	TRBJ2-7	TGCAGTGCTCCTATACTAGCGGGTCTGAACGAGCAGTACTTC	CSAPILAGLNEQYF
few	TRBV27	.	TRBJ2-7	TGTGCCAGCAGTTCAGGGGCCTCGAGGTACGAGCAGTACTTC	CASSSGASRYEQYF
many	TRBV5-1	TRBD2	TRBJ2-5	TGCGCCAGCAGCTGGGGACTAGCGGGAGGAGAGACCCAGTACTTC	CASSWGLAGGETQYF
many	TRBV7-9	.	TRBJ2-5	TGTGCCAGCAGCTTAGGGCCTAGCGTCCAAGAGACCCAGTACTTC	CASSLGPSVQETQYF
.	TRBV5-6	.	TRBJ2-2	TGTGCCAGCACCATATGGAACACCGGGGAGCTGTTTTTT	CASTIWNTGELFF
many	TRBV6-5	.	TRBJ2-5	TGTGCCAGCAGTTACTACCGGTCGGGGGAGACCCAGTACTTC	CASSYYRSGETQYF
many	TRBV28	TRBD2	TRBJ2-5	TGTGCCAGCAGACCTAGCGGGAGGGGGGCGACCCAGTACTTC	CASRPSGRGATQYF
.	TRBV6-2/TRBV6-3	.	TRBJ2-3	TGTGCCAGCAGTCACGGAAGGATGGCGTATTTT	CASSHGRMAYF
medium-sized	TRBV6-1	.	TRBJ1-3	TGTGCCAGCAGTGAAGGGGCAGGAGACTCTGGAAACACCATATATTTT	CASSEGAGDSGNTIYF
many	TRBV3-1	.	TRBJ2-6	TGTGCCAGCAGCCAAGATATCCGGGCGGGACGCTCTGGGGCCAACGTCCTGACTTTC	CASSQDIRAGRSGANVLTF
many	TRBV7-9	TRBD1	TRBJ2-1	TGTGCCAGCAGCCCGGGACAGGGCTACAATGAGCAGTTCTTC	CASSPGQGYNEQFF
many	TRBV7-3	.	TRBJ2-2	TGTGCCAGCAGCTTAACGTCCGGGGAGCTGTTTTTT	CASSLTSGELFF
few	TRBV12-3/TRBV12-4	.	TRBJ2-7	TGTGCCAGCAGTTTTGCTTTCTACGAGCAGTACTTC	CASSFAFYEQYF
.	TRBV11-2	.	TRBJ2-5	TGTGCCAGCAGCTCCGGGGGAGGGGAAGGGGGAGAGACCCAGTACTTC	CASSSGGGEGGETQYF
many	TRBV12-3/TRBV12-4	.	TRBJ1-5	TGTGCCAGCAGTTTGGGGGCTTGGCCCCAGCATTTT	CASSLGAWPQHF
.	TRBV7-7	TRBD2	TRBJ2-7	TGTGCTAGCAGCTATTCTAGCGGGCCAGCCTACGAGCAGTACTTC	CASSYSSGPAYEQYF
many	TRBV13	.	TRBJ2-3	TGTGCCAGCAGCTTAGGCCTTGGGGCGCAGTATTTT	CASSLGLGAQYF
.	TRBV28	.	TRBJ1-5	TGTGCCAGCATTCTCGATAGGGGGTCTAATCAGACACAGCATTTT	CASILDRGSNQTQHF
many	TRBV20-1	TRBD2	TRBJ2-1	TGCAGTGCCCACGGCGGGCTAGCGGGAGGCGGTGAGCAGTTCTTC	CSAHGGLAGGGEQFF
many	TRBV11-1	TRBD1	TRBJ1-5	TGTGCCAGCAGCTTCGGTGGGACAGGGTTTTCTTCCCAGCCCCAGCATTTT	CASSFGGTGFSSQPQHF
.	TRBV6-1	.	TRBJ2-7	TGTGCCAGCAGTGTTTACGGACATTGGGCTTACGAGCAGTACTTC	CASSVYGHWAYEQYF
medium-sized	TRBV11-2	TRBD1	TRBJ2-7	TGTGCCAGCAGCTTAGGTCAGAAAGCAGGGGGCTCTTACGAGCAGTACTTC	CASSLGQKAGGSYEQYF
many	TRBV6-6	.	TRBJ2-5	TGTGCCAGCAGTTACCCCAGGACGGAGAAGGGGTACCAAGAGACCCAGTACTTC	CASSYPRTEKGYQETQYF
medium-sized	TRBV5-1	.	TRBJ1-3	TGCGCCAGCAGCTTGGTGGGGGACCTAAACACCATATATTTT	CASSLVGDLNTIYF
medium-sized	TRBV11-3	.	TRBJ2-1	TGTGCCAGCAGCTACTCCGGGGGGCAGCGAAATGAGCAGTTCTTC	CASSYSGGQRNEQFF